Below are 23 T cell receptor beta chains sequenced from a single sample in a study of cytomegalovirus exposure and HLA in healthy donors (dated by TCRdb to the late 2010s). The method was the immunoSEQ multiplex PCR assay. For the multiplex PCR, a mixture combining 60 forward primers for TCR Vbeta segments and 13 reverse primers for TCR Jbeta segments was used. Held by TCRdb, this immuneACCESS table contains in-frame sequences only and omits some clones. Under half of the omission traces to an unresolved V gene where checked; the cause of the rest is unknown. This sample's listing comprises 70,000 to 85,000 clones. The ten largest clones take up 6.5% to 8.5% of the sample. The source material was PBMCs. The receptors here all came from a female donor in good health and CMV-seropositive.

V and J are TRBV18 and TRBJ2-5, with 7 bases aligning to TRBD2. CDR3 length: 16 amino acids. Germline assignment: CDR1 KGHSH and CDR2 LQKENI. The trim removed 3 bases at V and 1 base at J, leaving 8 bases unmatched. Written as DNA, the CDR3 is TGTGCCAGCTCACCGCCCGGGACTACAATCCAAGAGACCCAGTACTTC. Translated, it gives CASSPPGTTIQETQYF.

The chain has TRBV30 and TRBJ1-4, with D possibly TRBD1 on 5 matching bases. Trimming pared 2 bases from V and 6 bases from J, leaving 16 bases between. The CDR3 totals 15 residues. Germline CDR1 reads GTSNPN; CDR2 reads SVGIG (reference sequence). DNA for the CDR3: TGTGCCTGGAGTCCAGGGCTGGGAAGAGATGAAAAACTGTTTTTT. Protein product: CAWSPGLGRDEKLFF. The full variable domain, in which reference TRBV30 and TRBJ1-4 provide the parts outside the CDR3, is SQTIHQWPATLVQPVGSPLSLECTVEGTSNPNLYWYRQAAGRGLQLLFYSVGIGQISSEVPQNLSASRPQDRQFILSSKKLLLSDSGFYLCAWSPGLGRDEKLFFGSGTQLSVL.

This chain connects TRBV5-6 to TRBJ1-5; 7 nucleotides line up with TRBD1. This CDR3 comprises 16 residues. The germline CDR1 and CDR2 sequences are SGHDT and YYEEEE. The junction had 5 bases not matched to a gene; V was cut back by 0 bases and J by 2 bases. CDR3 in DNA: TGTGCCAGCAGCTTGGGACAGGGTCTACGCAATCAGCCCCAGCATTTT. Its translation: CASSLGQGLRNQPQHF.

V usage is TRBV11-2 and J usage is TRBJ1-5; D may be TRBD1 (6 bases). From germline, CDR1 is SGHAT and CDR2 FQNNGV. Between the trimmed V and J ends, which lost 4 bases and 3 bases, there was a span of 7 bases. The CDR3 covers 13 residues. The CDR3 loop is CASSWDINQPQHF. The DNA of the CDR3 is TGTGCCAGCAGCTGGGACATCAATCAGCCCCAGCATTTT.

This rearrangement joins TRBV5-1 to TRBJ2-7; D might be TRBD1 (6 bases). Germline assignment: CDR1 SGHRS and CDR2 YFSETQ. V lost 3 bases and J lost 0, with 13 bases in between. This CDR3 comprises 15 residues. The CDR3 region has the DNA TGCGCCAGCAGCTGGGACGGACAGAGCTCCTACGAGCAGTACTTC. It specifies CASSWDGQSSYEQYF.

The chain couples TRBV7-2 to TRBJ2-2; perhaps TRBD2 as D (5 bases). The CDR3 length is 13 residues. V shed 6 bases and J shed 7 bases, with 12 bases lying between them. CDR1 and CDR2 from the germline V gene are SGHTA and FQGNSA. The CDR3 loop reads CASRLYEGGELFF. The DNA of the CDR3 is TGTGCCAGCAGGCTCTATGAGGGCGGGGAGCTGTTTTTT.

This chain connects TRBV7-6 to TRBJ2-7; 8 bases match TRBD1. CDR3 size: 14 residues. V shed 5 bases, J shed 5 bases, and the junction held 8 bases outside the gene matches. The germline gives CDR1 SGHVS, CDR2 FNYEAQ. CDR3 amino acids: CASSPGTGQDEQYF. The CDR3 nucleotides read TGTGCCAGCAGCCCAGGGACAGGTCAGGACGAGCAGTACTTC.

About this clone: A junction boundary mismatches the germline segment, possibly from a read error. The chain carries TRBV19 and TRBJ2-2; possible D gene TRBD1, 5 bases. The CDR3 sequence is 12 residues long. The germline V gene has CDR1 LNHDA and CDR2 SQIVND (reference sequence). CDR3 loop: CASLGPTWELFF. The CDR3 DNA reads TGTGCCAGCTTGGGGCCCACCTGGGAGCTGTTTTTT.

The chain couples TRBV6-5 to TRBJ2-1; 8 nucleotides agree with TRBD1. This CDR3 region has 14 residues. J was trimmed by 2 bases and V by 7 bases; bases with no gene match: 4. Germline CDR1 reads MNHEY; CDR2 reads SVGAGI. The CDR3 DNA is TGTGCCAGCACAACACAGGGGGCCTACAATGAGCAGTTCTTC. Its protein is CASTTQGAYNEQFF.

V and J are TRBV13 and TRBJ1-1; no firm D call. V lost 5 bases and J lost 1, with 17 bases in between. The CDR3 is 16 residues long. Looked up from germline, CDR1 is PRHDT and CDR2 is FYEKMQ (reference sequence). The CDR3 loop is CASSPLRGTRNTEAFF. DNA for the CDR3: TGTGCCAGCAGCCCCCTCCGGGGTACGAGGAACACTGAAGCTTTCTTT.

J is TRBJ1-4 and V is TRBV11-2, with 7 bases lining up with TRBD1. CDR1 is SGHAT, CDR2 FQNNGV, per germline. The V and J ends lost 0 bases and 7 bases, in that order; junction bases with no gene match: 5. The CDR3 extends over 15 amino acids. The CDR3 DNA reads TGTGCCAGCAGCTTAGAACCAGGGGGTGGTGAAAAACTGTTTTTT. Translating gives CASSLEPGGGEKLFF.

V and J are TRBV18 and TRBJ2-4; 8 bases match TRBD1. The length of the CDR3 is 18 residues. CDR1 and CDR2 (germline): KGHSH, LQKENI. V lost 6 bases and J lost 1; bases outside the gene matches: 14. This chain's CDR3 is CASSNSGGAPLAKNIQYF. CDR3 nucleotide sequence: TGTGCCAGCTCGAACTCAGGGGGCGCCCCATTGGCCAAAAACATTCAGTACTTC.

This sequence joins TRBV4-3 and TRBJ2-7; 11 nucleotides agree with TRBD2. Trimming removed 4 bases from V and 6 bases from J; junction bases left unmatched: 8. Germline CDR1 reads LGHNA; CDR2 reads YSLEER. The CDR3 is 15 amino acids. CDR3: CASSPVAGGPVEQYF. The CDR3 coding sequence is TGCGCCAGCAGCCCGGTAGCGGGGGGGCCCGTCGAGCAGTACTTC.

The chain links TRBV19 to TRBJ1-2, with 8 bases identical to TRBD1. J was trimmed by 6 bases and V by 10 bases; bases with no gene match: 10. Germline V gene lookup returns CDR1 LNHDA and CDR2 SQIVND (reference sequence). This CDR3 is built from 13 residues. This CDR3 reads CATLTGEFHGYTF. The DNA of the CDR3 is TGTGCCACGTTGACAGGGGAATTCCATGGCTACACCTTC. The variable domain in full, completed from reference TRBV19 and TRBJ1-2, reads DGGITQSPKYLFRKEGQNVTLSCEQNLNHDAMYWYRQDPGQGLRLIYYSQIVNDFQKGDIAEGYSVSREKKESFPLTVTSAQKNPTAFYLCATLTGEFHGYTFGSGTRLTVV.

V gene TRBV5-1 combines with J gene TRBJ2-7; 9 bases agree with TRBD1. V dropped 3 bases and J dropped 6; count of bases not matched to a gene: 13. The CDR3 extends over 16 amino acids. Germline V gene sequence: CDR1 SGHRS, CDR2 YFSETQ. As DNA, the CDR3 is TGCGCCAGCAGCTCCCGCCCGGGACAGGGAGGATCCGAGCAGTACTTC. Amino acids: CASSSRPGQGGSEQYF.

The chain is built from TRBV6-1 and TRBJ2-7, with TRBD1 as a possible D gene (7 bases). Trimming took off 8 bases at V and 2 bases at J, with 19 bases between the two ends. The CDR3 is 15 amino acids. Per the germline V gene, CDR1 is MNHNS and CDR2 is SASEGT. The chain's CDR3 is CASGGGGRGTYEQYF. As DNA, the CDR3 is TGTGCCAGCGGAGGAGGGGGCCGGGGAACCTACGAGCAGTACTTC.

Written as DNA, the CDR3 is TGCGCCAGCAGCTCTACTAGCGGCTCATACAATGAGCAGTTCTTC. It translates to CASSSTSGSYNEQFF. The chain links TRBV4-1 to TRBJ2-1; TRBD2 agrees at 8 bases. V dropped 5 bases and J dropped 4; count of bases not matched to a gene: 7. The CDR3 runs 15 residues. CDR1 MGHRA and CDR2 YSYEKL come from the germline V gene.

The rearrangement links TRBV27 to TRBJ1-2, with a weak D call TRBD1 (5 bases). V was clipped by 5 bases and J by 7 bases, with 20 bases between them. CDR1 is MNHEY, CDR2 SMNVEV, per germline (reference sequence). The CDR3 loop spans 15 amino acids. The CDR3 sequence: CASSPLQTARGGYTF. As DNA, the CDR3 is TGTGCCAGCAGTCCTTTGCAGACCGCAAGGGGTGGCTACACCTTC.

The CDR3 reads CASSLIGMNTGELFF. The CDR3 nucleotides read TGTGCCAGCAGCTTGATCGGGATGAACACCGGGGAGCTGTTTTTT. This chain links TRBV5-4 with TRBJ2-2; TRBD2 might be the D (5 bases). The germline V gene encodes CDR1 SGHNT and CDR2 YYREEE (reference sequence). The CDR3 runs 15 residues. V was pared by 1 base and J by 1 base, with 8 bases between.

The chain uses TRBV11-3 and TRBJ2-4; TRBD1 matches at 10 bases. The CDR3 loop spans 18 amino acids. Germline V gene data show CDR1 as SGHNT and CDR2 as YENEEA. V was clipped by 4 bases and J by 1 base; unmatched bases: 10. The CDR3 loop is CASSWPPRTGGAKNIQYF. The DNA for the CDR3 is TGTGCCAGCAGCTGGCCTCCCCGGACAGGGGGGGCCAAAAACATTCAGTACTTC.

This chain links TRBV4-3 with TRBJ2-3, with TRBD2 matching over 11 bases. This CDR3 has 16 residues. With 9 bases clipped from V and 0 bases from J, the junction kept 8 bases outside the gene matches. CDR1 and CDR2 from the germline V gene are LGHNA and YSLEER. The CDR3 spells CASRVRLAGSTDTQYF. DNA of the CDR3: TGCGCCAGTAGAGTCCGACTAGCGGGGAGCACAGATACGCAGTATTTT.

This chain joins TRBV7-9 and TRBJ1-2, with TRBD1 identical over 8 bases. Germline V CDR1 and CDR2: SEHNR, FQNEAQ (reference sequence). The CDR3 totals 14 residues. V lost 5 bases, J lost 4 bases, and 6 bases stayed unmatched. Here the CDR3 reads CASSPGGAGYGYTF. For the CDR3, the DNA is TGTGCCAGCAGCCCAGGGGGCGCGGGCTATGGCTACACCTTC.

The rearrangement joins TRBV30 to TRBJ1-1; D is uncertain. Germline loops: CDR1 GTSNPN, CDR2 SVGIG (reference sequence). This CDR3 has 13 residues. The V end was cut by 2 bases, the J end by 0 bases, with 7 bases between. The CDR3 protein is CAWSLQLNTEAFF. The CDR3 DNA sequence: TGTGCCTGGAGTCTACAGCTGAACACTGAAGCTTTCTTT.